The clone carrying this T cell receptor (beta chain) showed up just a few times. Time point specified: persistent/refractory GD, antithyroid drugs over 5 years with positive TRAb. Researchers made the TCR library from RNA that was extracted from PBMCs. The sample comes from a study of regulatory T cells in long-lasting Graves disease. Trimming left V 3 bases short and J 7 bases short, with 7 bases between. Germline CDR1 is MRHNA and CDR2 is SNTAGT. There are 11 residues in the CDR3. In building TCR beta libraries, iRepertoire HTBI primers were used together with Arm-PCR of CDR3 regions. TCRdb processed the multiplex PCR reads anew with MiXCR; each CDR3 protein has one entry. The sample has some 330,000 distinct CDR3 sequences, approximately 25% seen once; the top ten hold less than 30%.

The sample was peripheral blood mononuclear cells (PBMCs), taken when the disease was refractory, from a patient treated with antithyroid drugs. The rearrangement links TRBV6-4 to TRBJ2-7; D gene ambiguous. The clonotype comes from a woman in her 40s with Graves disease. The CDR3, as DNA: TGTGCCAGCAGTGAGAAGAGGGAGCAGTACTTC. Translated: CASSEKREQYF.